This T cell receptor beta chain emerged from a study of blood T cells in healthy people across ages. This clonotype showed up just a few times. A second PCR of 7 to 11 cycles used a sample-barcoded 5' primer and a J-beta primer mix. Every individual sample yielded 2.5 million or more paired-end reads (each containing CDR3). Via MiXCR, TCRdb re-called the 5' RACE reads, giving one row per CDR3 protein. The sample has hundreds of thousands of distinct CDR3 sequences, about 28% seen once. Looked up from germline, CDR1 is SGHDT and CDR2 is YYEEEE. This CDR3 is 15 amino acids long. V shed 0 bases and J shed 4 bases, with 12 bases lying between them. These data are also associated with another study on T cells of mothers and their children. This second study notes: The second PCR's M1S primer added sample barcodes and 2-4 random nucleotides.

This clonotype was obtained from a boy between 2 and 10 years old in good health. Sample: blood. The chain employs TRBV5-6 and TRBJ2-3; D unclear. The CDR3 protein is CASSLVSIVADTQYF. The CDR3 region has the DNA TGTGCCAGCAGCTTGGTGAGCATCGTGGCAGATACGCAGTATTTT.